The next 22 T cell receptor beta chains were all read from a single sample in a study of T cell responses to AZD1222 COVID-19 vaccine. The data were produced by immunoSEQ multiplex PCR, yet TCRdb's version contains in-frame clones alone and is incomplete. The table records about 110,000 clones, 92% of them present only once. The sample in question was peripheral blood, obtained on day 0 of AZD1222 vaccination. These receptors originate from an adult in good health.

V and J are TRBV5-1 and TRBJ1-1, with D possibly being TRBD1 (6 bases). From germline, CDR1 is SGHRS and CDR2 YFSETQ. The CDR3 spans 14 residues. V shed 4 bases and J shed 0 bases, with 10 bases lying between them. CDR3 bases: TGCGCCAGCAGCGCGACAGGCTTGAACACTGAAGCTTTCTTT. This codes for CASSATGLNTEAFF.

The chain uses TRBV4-3 and TRBJ2-3, with D hard to call. CDR1 LGHNA and CDR2 YSLEER come from the germline V gene. The CDR3 spans 13 residues. Deletions cut 3 bases from V and 6 bases from J, with 10 bases between. The CDR3 is CASSHERRDTQYF. In DNA form, the CDR3 reads TGCGCCAGCAGCCACGAACGTAGGGATACGCAGTATTTT.

This chain links TRBV10-3 with TRBJ1-3; no firm D call. The germline gives CDR1 ENHRY, CDR2 SYGVKD. This CDR3 has 13 amino acids. The V end lost 0 bases, the J end lost 7 bases, and 7 bases lay between the germline ends. CDR3 nucleotides: TGTGCCATCAGTGAGTCGATAGGTAACACCATATATTTT. Translation gives CAISESIGNTIYF.

This rearrangement joins TRBV20-1 to TRBJ1-5; D remains ambiguous. The CDR3 is 13 residues long. V was pared by 6 bases and J by 4 bases, with 13 bases between. The germline gives CDR1 DFQATT, CDR2 SNEGSKA (reference sequence). The CDR3 loop is CSASGGRNQPQHF. The CDR3 nucleotides are TGCAGTGCCAGTGGAGGGAGAAATCAGCCCCAGCATTTT.

J is TRBJ2-4 and V is TRBV2; 14 bases map to TRBD2. This CDR3 comprises 16 residues. Germline V CDR1 and CDR2: SNHLY, FYNNEI. After removal of 6 bases from V and 6 bases from J, the junction contained 7 bases not matched to a gene. CDR3 sequence: CASRGGTSGSTNIQYF. The CDR3 DNA reads TGTGCCAGCAGAGGTGGGACTAGCGGGAGTACAAACATTCAGTACTTC.

The chain has TRBV7-2 and TRBJ1-5; TRBD1 is a possible D gene (5 bases). From germline, CDR1 is SGHTA and CDR2 FQGNSA. V was clipped by 2 bases and J by 9 bases, with 11 bases between them. The CDR3 covers 13 residues. CDR3 loop: CASSLQLQGPQHF. CDR3 DNA: TGTGCCAGCAGCTTACAGCTGCAGGGGCCCCAGCATTTT.

V and J are TRBV27 and TRBJ1-5, with TRBD1 identical over 11 bases. The CDR3 length is 16 residues. Germline loops: CDR1 MNHEY, CDR2 SMNVEV (reference sequence). The junction had 9 bases not matched to a gene; V was cut back by 4 bases and J by 7 bases. CDR3 DNA: TGTGCCAGCAGTTCGATTGGGACAGGGGGAGGCCAGCCCCAGCATTTT. It is translated as CASSSIGTGGGQPQHF.

CDR3 sequence (DNA): TGTGCCAGCAGCTCCAGAAGGCCAGGGAACACCGGGGAGCTGTTTTTT. Translated, it gives CASSSRRPGNTGELFF. The V and J genes are TRBV11-3 and TRBJ2-2; no reliable D call. The CDR3 loop spans 16 amino acids. Germline loops: CDR1 SGHNT, CDR2 YENEEA. V shed 4 bases and J shed 1 base, with 13 bases lying between them. Full variable domain (missing parts from reference TRBV11-3 and TRBJ2-2): EAGVVQSPRYKIIEKKQPVAFWCNPISGHNTLYWYLQNLGQGPELLIRYENEEAVDDSQLPKDRFSAERLKGVDSTLKIQPAELGDSAVYLCASSSRRPGNTGELFFGEGSRLTVL.

The chain uses TRBV27 and TRBJ1-2; TRBD1 agrees at 7 bases. CDR1 is MNHEY and CDR2 is SMNVEV in the germline V gene (reference sequence). The CDR3 loop spans 11 amino acids. The trim removed 5 bases at V and 8 bases at J, leaving 2 bases unmatched. The CDR3: CASSPQGGYTF. As DNA, the CDR3 is TGTGCCAGCAGTCCACAGGGGGGCTACACCTTC.

The chain has TRBV9 and TRBJ1-6; 9 bases align to TRBD1. CDR3 length equals 13 residues. Germline V lookup: CDR1 SGDLS, CDR2 YYNGEE. The junction had 1 base not matched to a gene; V was cut back by 5 bases and J by 7 bases. The chain's CDR3 is CASRGTGNSPLHF. The CDR3 bases are TGTGCCAGCAGAGGGACAGGGAATTCACCCCTCCACTTT.

This clone has just one count. V gene TRBV7-9 combines with J gene TRBJ2-7, with a tentative D call TRBD1 (6 bases). The V gene lost 5 bases and the J gene lost 2 bases, with 16 bases spanning the gap. CDR1 is SEHNR, CDR2 FQNEAQ, per germline (reference sequence). The CDR3 extends over 15 amino acids. For the CDR3, the DNA is TGTGCCAGCAGCACTCCTTCGACAGGACCCTACGAGCAGTACTTC. It encodes CASSTPSTGPYEQYF. Full variable domain (remainder filled in from reference TRBV7-9 and TRBJ2-7): DTGVSQNPRHKITKRGQNVTFRCDPISEHNRLYWYRQTLGQGPEFLTYFQNEAQLEKSRLLSDRFSAERPKGSFSTLEIQRTEQGDSAMYLCASSTPSTGPYEQYFGPGTRLTVT.

This chain joins TRBV24-1 and TRBJ2-3; 9 bases are shared with TRBD2. The CDR3 covers 17 residues. The V segment lost 2 bases and the J segment 0 bases; nucleotides outside the gene matches: 5. Germline CDR1 and CDR2: KGHDR and SFDVKD. The CDR3 nucleotides read TGTGCCACCAGTGATTATTCGGCGGGAGGGAGCACAGATACGCAGTATTTT. The encoded protein is CATSDYSAGGSTDTQYF.

The chain couples TRBV3-1 (or the pseudogene TRBV3-2) to TRBJ2-3, with D possibly TRBD2 on 7 matching bases. The CDR3 totals 15 residues. The V end lost 4 bases, the J end lost 2 bases, and 13 bases lay between the germline ends. Germline V gene lookup returns CDR1 LGHDT and CDR2 YNNKEL (reference sequence). As DNA, the CDR3 is TGTGCCAGCAGCCCCGCGGGGGCACACACAGATACGCAGTATTTT. Amino acids: CASSPAGAHTDTQYF.

This chain's CDR3 is CASTLRGGSEQFF. The CDR3 coding sequence is TGTGCCAGCACCCTTAGAGGGGGCAGTGAGCAGTTCTTC. V and J are TRBV7-2 and TRBJ2-1, with 7 bases that match TRBD1. J was trimmed by 9 bases and V by 7 bases; bases with no gene match: 9. Germline CDR1 reads SGHTA; CDR2 reads FQGNSA. The CDR3 is made up of 13 amino acids.

A single count supports this clone. The chain carries TRBV4-2 and TRBJ1-5; TRBD1 aligns across 12 bases. V was clipped by 4 bases and J by 7 bases; unmatched bases: 8. The CDR3 covers 16 residues. Germline V gene lookup returns CDR1 LGHNA and CDR2 YNFKEQ. CDR3 loop: CASSRSGTGGGQPQHF. The CDR3 region has the DNA TGTGCCAGCAGCCGATCCGGGACAGGGGGCGGGCAGCCCCAGCATTTT.

The chain is built from TRBV9 and TRBJ2-2, with TRBD2 matching over 14 bases. V lost 8 bases to trimming and J lost 5 bases; unmatched junction nucleotides: 11. This CDR3 region has 17 residues. The germline CDR1 and CDR2 sequences are SGDLS and YYNGEE. CDR3 protein: CARTMTSGRARTGELFF. CDR3 bases: TGTGCCAGGACAATGACTAGCGGGAGGGCCCGGACCGGGGAGCTGTTTTTT. The full variable domain, completed using reference TRBV9 and TRBJ2-2, is DSGVTQTPKHLITATGQRVTLRCSPRSGDLSVYWYQQSLDQGLQFLIQYYNGEERAKGNILERFSAQQFPDLHSELNLSSLELGDSALYFCARTMTSGRARTGELFFGEGSRLTVL.

This chain uses TRBV9 with TRBJ2-7; 7 positions agree with TRBD1. Trimming removed 6 bases from V and 4 bases from J; junction bases left unmatched: 13. The CDR3 totals 15 residues. Germline V lookup: CDR1 SGDLS, CDR2 YYNGEE. The CDR3 spells CASILLEGGTYEQYF. The DNA of the CDR3 is TGTGCCAGCATCCTCTTGGAAGGGGGCACATACGAGCAGTACTTC.

V and J are TRBV6-2 or TRBV6-3 and TRBJ1-5; 9 nucleotides match TRBD1. This CDR3 spans 13 amino acids. V was clipped by 5 bases and J by 13 bases; unmatched bases: 9. Germline V gene lookup returns CDR1 MNHEY and CDR2 SVGEGT. CDR3 sequence reads: CASSQGDRVGQHF. CDR3 DNA sequence: TGTGCCAGCAGTCAAGGGGACAGGGTCGGACAGCATTTT.

The V gene is TRBV7-3, the J gene TRBJ1-1; D not certain. The V end was cut by 0 bases, the J end by 8 bases, with 13 bases between. Germline CDR1 SGHTA, CDR2 FQGTGA. The CDR3 is made up of 14 amino acids. CDR3 sequence: CASSLTAGRSEAFF. DNA for the CDR3: TGTGCCAGCAGCTTAACGGCTGGGCGGTCCGAAGCTTTCTTT.

The genes are TRBV12-5 and TRBJ1-5; the match to TRBD1 covers 7 bases. The CDR3 covers 15 residues. CDR1 is LGHNT and CDR2 is FRNRAP in the germline V gene. V trimming: 5 bases; J trimming: 8 bases; junction bases outside the gene matches: 12. The CDR3 DNA reads TGTGCTAGTGGTCAGACAGGGATAGAGAGTAAGCCCCAGCATTTT. The encoded protein is CASGQTGIESKPQHF.

Comments on this clone: Other nucleotide sequences from this sample produce the same CDR3. V usage is TRBV9 and J usage is TRBJ1-4; a weak D match, TRBD1 (5 bases). Germline V gene sequence: CDR1 SGDLS, CDR2 YYNGEE. This CDR3 comprises 14 residues. The ends were cut back, 4 bases at V and 0 bases at J, with 7 bases in the middle. The CDR3 DNA is TGTGCCAGCAGCAGGGGTGCAACTAATGAAAAACTGTTTTTT. Translating gives CASSRGATNEKLFF. The whole variable domain, remainder taken from reference TRBV9 and TRBJ1-4, is DSGVTQTPKHLITATGQRVTLRCSPRSGDLSVYWYQQSLDQGLQFLIQYYNGEERAKGNILERFSAQQFPDLHSELNLSSLELGDSALYFCASSRGATNEKLFFGSGTQLSVL.

A remark on this clone: Other DNA sequences from this sample encode an identical CDR3 as well. CDR3 loop: CASSLGYEQYF. The DNA of the CDR3 is TGTGCCAGCAGTCTGGGTTACGAGCAGTACTTC. V gene TRBV27 combines with J gene TRBJ2-7; unclear D gene. The CDR3 totals 11 residues. CDR1 and CDR2 from the germline V gene are MNHEY and SMNVEV (reference sequence). V was cut by 5 bases and J by 4 bases, with 6 bases left in between.